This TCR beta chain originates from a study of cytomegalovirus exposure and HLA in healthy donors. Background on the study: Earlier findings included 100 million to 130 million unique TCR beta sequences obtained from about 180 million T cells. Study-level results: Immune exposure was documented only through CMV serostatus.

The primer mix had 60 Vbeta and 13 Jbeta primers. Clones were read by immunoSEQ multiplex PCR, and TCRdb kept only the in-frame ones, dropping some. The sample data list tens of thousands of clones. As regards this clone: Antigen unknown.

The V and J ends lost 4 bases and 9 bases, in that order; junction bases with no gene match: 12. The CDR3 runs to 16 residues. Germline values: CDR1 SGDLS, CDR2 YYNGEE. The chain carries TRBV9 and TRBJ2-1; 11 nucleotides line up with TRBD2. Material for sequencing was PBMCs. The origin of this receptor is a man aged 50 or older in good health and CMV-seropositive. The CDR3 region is CASSISGTSGGVEQFF. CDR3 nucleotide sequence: TGTGCCAGCAGCATATCCGGGACTAGCGGAGGGGTTGAGCAGTTCTTC.